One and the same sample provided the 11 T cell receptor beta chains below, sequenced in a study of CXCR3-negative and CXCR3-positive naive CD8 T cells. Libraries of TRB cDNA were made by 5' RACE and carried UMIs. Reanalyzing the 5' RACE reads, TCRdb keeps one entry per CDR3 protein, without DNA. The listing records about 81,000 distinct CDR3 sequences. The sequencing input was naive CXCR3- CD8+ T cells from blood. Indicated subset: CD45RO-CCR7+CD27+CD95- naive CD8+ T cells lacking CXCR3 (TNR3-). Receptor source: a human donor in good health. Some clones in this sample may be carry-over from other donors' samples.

The CDR3 sequence: CASSLSPVNTEAFF. The V call is TRBV12-3 or TRBV12-4, the J call TRBJ1-1. CDR3 size: 14 residues.

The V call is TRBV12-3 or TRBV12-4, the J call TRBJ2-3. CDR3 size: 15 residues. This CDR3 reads CASSRSETGTDTQYF.

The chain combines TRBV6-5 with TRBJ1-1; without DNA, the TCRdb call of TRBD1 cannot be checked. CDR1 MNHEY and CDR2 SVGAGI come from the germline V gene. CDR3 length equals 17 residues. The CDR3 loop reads CASSYGTGLPLNTEAFF.

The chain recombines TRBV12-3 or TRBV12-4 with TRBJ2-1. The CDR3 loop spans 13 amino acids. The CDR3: CASSRTPLNEQFF.

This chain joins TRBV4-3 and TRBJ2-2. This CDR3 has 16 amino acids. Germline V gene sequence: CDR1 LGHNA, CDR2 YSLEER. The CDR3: CASSPTVGQYTGELFF.

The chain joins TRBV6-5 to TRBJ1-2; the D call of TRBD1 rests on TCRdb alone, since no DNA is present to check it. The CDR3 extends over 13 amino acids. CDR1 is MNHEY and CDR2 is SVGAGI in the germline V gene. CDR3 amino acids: CASSQDREDGYTF.

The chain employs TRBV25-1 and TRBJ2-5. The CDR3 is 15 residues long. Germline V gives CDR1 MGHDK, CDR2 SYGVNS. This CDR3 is CASSEWFGDQETQYF.

CDR3 residues: CASSHWFSGQTYEQYF. This chain joins TRBV3-1 and TRBJ2-7; no DNA is available, so the TRBD1 call from TCRdb remains unchecked. Germline CDR1 is LGHDT and CDR2 is YNNKEL (reference sequence). The CDR3 is 16 amino acids.

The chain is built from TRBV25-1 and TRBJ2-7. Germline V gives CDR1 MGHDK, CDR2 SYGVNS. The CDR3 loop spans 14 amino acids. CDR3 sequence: CASSDSGAPYEQYF.

CDR3 sequence reads: CSVEKAQSSYNEQFF. The chain joins TRBV29-1 to TRBJ2-1. This CDR3 has 15 amino acids. Germline-derived CDR1 and CDR2 are SQVTM and ANQGSEA.

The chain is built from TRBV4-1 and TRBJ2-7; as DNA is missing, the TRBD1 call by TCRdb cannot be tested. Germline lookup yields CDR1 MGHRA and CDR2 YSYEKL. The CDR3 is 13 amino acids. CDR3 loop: CASSQLGGDEQYF.